Below, one TCR beta chain is given with its context. Antigen unknown. This sample was included in a study of long-term antiretroviral therapy in people with HIV. Study observations and caveats: Nothing was known about ART adherence, viral resistance or changes in therapy. In samples taken after ART, diversity increased but remained below transplant donor control levels.

Investigators performed immunoSEQ version v3.0 at survey level. The data were produced by immunoSEQ multiplex PCR, yet TCRdb's version contains in-frame clones alone and is incomplete. The sample carries some 9,700 clones, roughly three quarters recorded once. The CDR3 is 14 amino acids. V lost 4 bases to trimming and J lost 1 base, with 9 bases between them. Germline assignment: CDR1 SGHDN and CDR2 FVKESK. The rearrangement joins TRBV14 to TRBJ2-3; no reliable D call. The input for sequencing was unsorted PBMCs, taken 1.8 years before starting antiretroviral therapy. This sequence was found in a man aged 40-55 years with HIV. The DNA for the CDR3 is TGTGCCAGCAGCCGAACCTTCCGCACAGATACGCAGTATTTT. Residues: CASSRTFRTDTQYF.